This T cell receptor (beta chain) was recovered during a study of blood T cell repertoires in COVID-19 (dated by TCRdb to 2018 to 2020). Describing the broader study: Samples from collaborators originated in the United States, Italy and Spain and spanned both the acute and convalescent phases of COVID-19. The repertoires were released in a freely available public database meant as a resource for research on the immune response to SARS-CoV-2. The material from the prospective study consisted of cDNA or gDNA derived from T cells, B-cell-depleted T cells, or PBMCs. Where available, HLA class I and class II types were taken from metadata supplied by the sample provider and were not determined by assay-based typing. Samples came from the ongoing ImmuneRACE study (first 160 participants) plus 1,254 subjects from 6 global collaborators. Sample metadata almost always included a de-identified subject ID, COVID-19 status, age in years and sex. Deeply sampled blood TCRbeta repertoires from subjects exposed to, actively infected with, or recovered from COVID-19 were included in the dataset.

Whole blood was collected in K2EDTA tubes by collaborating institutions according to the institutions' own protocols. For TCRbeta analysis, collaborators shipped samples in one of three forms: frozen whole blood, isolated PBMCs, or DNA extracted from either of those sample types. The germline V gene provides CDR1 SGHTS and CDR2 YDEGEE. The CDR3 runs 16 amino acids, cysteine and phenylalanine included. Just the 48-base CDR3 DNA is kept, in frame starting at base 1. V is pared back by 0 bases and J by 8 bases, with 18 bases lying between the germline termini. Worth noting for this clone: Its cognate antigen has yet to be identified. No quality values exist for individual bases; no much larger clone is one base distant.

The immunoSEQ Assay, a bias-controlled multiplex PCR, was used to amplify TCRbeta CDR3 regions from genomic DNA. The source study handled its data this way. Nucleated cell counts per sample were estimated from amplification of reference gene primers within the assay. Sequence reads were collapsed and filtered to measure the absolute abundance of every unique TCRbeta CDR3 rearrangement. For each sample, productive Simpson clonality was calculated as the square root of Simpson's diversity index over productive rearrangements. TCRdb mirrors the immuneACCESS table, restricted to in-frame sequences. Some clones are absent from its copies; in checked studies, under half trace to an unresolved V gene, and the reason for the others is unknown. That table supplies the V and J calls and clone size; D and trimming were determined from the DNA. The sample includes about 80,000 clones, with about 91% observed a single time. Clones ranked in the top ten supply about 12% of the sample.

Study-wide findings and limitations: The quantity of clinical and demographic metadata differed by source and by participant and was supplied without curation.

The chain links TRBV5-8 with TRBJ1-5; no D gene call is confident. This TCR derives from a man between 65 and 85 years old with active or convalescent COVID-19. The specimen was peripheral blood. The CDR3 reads CASSLAVSARVEPQHF. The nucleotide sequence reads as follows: TGTGCCAGCAGCTTGGCCGTATCGGCACGGGTGGAGCCCCAGCATTTT.